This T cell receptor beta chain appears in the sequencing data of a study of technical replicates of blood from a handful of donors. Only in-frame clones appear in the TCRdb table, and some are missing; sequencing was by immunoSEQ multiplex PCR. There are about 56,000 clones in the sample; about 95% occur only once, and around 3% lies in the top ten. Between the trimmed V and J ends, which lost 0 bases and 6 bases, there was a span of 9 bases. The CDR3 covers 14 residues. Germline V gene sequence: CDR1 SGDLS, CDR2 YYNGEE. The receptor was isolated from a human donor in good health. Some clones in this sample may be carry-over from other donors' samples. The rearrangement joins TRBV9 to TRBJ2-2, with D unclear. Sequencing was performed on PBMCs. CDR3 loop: CASSVVGSAGELFF. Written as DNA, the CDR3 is TGTGCCAGCAGCGTAGTAGGCAGCGCCGGGGAGCTGTTTTTT.